Presented here are 26 T cell receptor beta chains from one specimen sequenced in a study of vaccination effects on CD4 cells after COVID-19. Produced via immunoSEQ multiplex PCR; TCRdb's table is partial and in-frame only. The table records tens of thousands of clones, approximately 74% of them present only once. No antigens are known for them. Before sequencing, viral peptide pools were used by the ViraFEST assay to expand antigen-specific CD4+ T cells. Cells that had been cultured for 10 days were the source of isolated CD4+ T cells. Sequenced material: CD4+ T cells from PBMCs cultured with HCoV-229E spike peptides, taken before COVID-19 vaccination. These receptors were collected from a human donor who received a COVID-19 vaccine.

The chain has TRBV28 and TRBJ2-3; D not resolved. V gave up 4 bases and J gave up 0 bases, with 8 bases separating them. Germline assignment: CDR1 MDHEN and CDR2 SYDVKM. The CDR3 consists of 14 residues. Here the CDR3 DNA reads TGTGCCAGCAGTTCCTCCCCGAGCACAGATACGCAGTATTTT. Its translation: CASSSSPSTDTQYF.

Concerning this clone: Within the sample, other DNA sequences also encode this same CDR3. V gene TRBV19 combines with J gene TRBJ2-1; D possibly matches TRBD1 or TRBD2 (5 bases each). The length of the CDR3 is 14 residues. The V end lost 7 bases, the J end lost 0 bases, and 10 bases lay between the germline ends. The germline V gene encodes CDR1 LNHDA and CDR2 SQIVND (reference sequence). The CDR3 here is CASTRESSYNEQFF. The CDR3, as DNA: TGTGCCAGTACCAGGGAGAGCTCCTACAATGAGCAGTTCTTC. The full variable domain, completed using reference TRBV19 and TRBJ2-1, is DGGITQSPKYLFRKEGQNVTLSCEQNLNHDAMYWYRQDPGQGLRLIYYSQIVNDFQKGDIAEGYSVSREKKESFPLTVTSAQKNPTAFYLCASTRESSYNEQFFGPGTRLTVL.

V and J are TRBV5-4 and TRBJ2-6; maybe TRBD2 (6 bases). Trimming left V 0 bases short and J 4 bases short, with 11 bases between. Germline assignment: CDR1 SGHNT and CDR2 YYREEE (reference sequence). The CDR3 consists of 16 residues. In nucleotides, the CDR3 is TGTGCCAGCAGCTTGGTGGGGGGAACCGGGGCCAACGTCCTGACTTTC. Protein: CASSLVGGTGANVLTF.

The gene calls are TRBV12-3 or TRBV12-4 and TRBJ1-2, with 7 bases aligning to TRBD1. The CDR3 sequence is 13 residues long. Trimming removed 5 bases from V and 4 bases from J; junction bases left unmatched: 4. The CDR3 region is CASSVTGSYGYTF. For the CDR3, the DNA is TGTGCCAGCAGTGTGACAGGGTCCTATGGCTACACCTTC.

This chain connects TRBV19 to TRBJ1-6, with unresolved D. The ends were cut back, 2 bases at V and 2 bases at J, with 16 bases in the middle. Germline-derived CDR1 and CDR2 are LNHDA and SQIVND (reference sequence). The CDR3 sequence is 18 residues long. CDR3 region: CASSIYAPPGTYNSPLHF. The CDR3 DNA is TGTGCCAGTAGTATATATGCCCCCCCTGGAACCTATAATTCACCCCTCCACTTT.

The chain is built from TRBV5-4 and TRBJ2-2; D may be TRBD1 (6 bases). This CDR3 has 14 amino acids. Germline lookup yields CDR1 SGHNT and CDR2 YYREEE (reference sequence). Trimming removed 4 bases at V and 5 bases at J, with 12 bases between. The CDR3 DNA reads TGTGCCAGCAGCCTCCAGGGGAGTACCGGGGAGCTGTTTTTT. This gives the protein CASSLQGSTGELFF.

CDR3 coding DNA: TGCGCCAGCAGCTTGCGGCCGAGCTCTGGAAACACCATATATTTT. Translating gives CASSLRPSSGNTIYF. The chain combines TRBV5-1 with TRBJ1-3, with D unclear. The CDR3 contains 15 residues. CDR1 is SGHRS and CDR2 is YFSETQ in the germline V gene. Trimming pared 1 base from V and 0 bases from J, leaving 8 bases between.

The rearrangement links TRBV7-2 to TRBJ2-7; 8 bases are shared with TRBD1. Germline trimming cut 1 base from V and 2 bases from J; bases unmatched to any gene: 4. CDR1 and CDR2 from the germline V gene are SGHTA and FQGNSA. CDR3 length: 15 residues. The CDR3 loop reads CASSLVAGGAYEQYV. As DNA, the CDR3 is TGTGCCAGCAGCTTAGTGGCAGGGGGCGCCTACGAGCAGTACGTC.

The CDR3 nucleotides read TGTGCCATCAGTGAAGGGCCGAGCTCCTACAATGAGCAGTTCTTC. Protein: CAISEGPSSYNEQFF. The chain couples TRBV10-3 to TRBJ2-1; D is ambiguous. From germline, CDR1 is ENHRY and CDR2 SYGVKD. Deletions cut 3 bases from V and 0 bases from J, with 9 bases between. This CDR3 is 15 amino acids long.

This clone was seen more than once but under ten times. The chain recombines TRBV5-1 with TRBJ1-1; D not resolved. Germline V lookup: CDR1 SGHRS, CDR2 YFSETQ. V gave up 0 bases and J gave up 0 bases, with 6 bases separating them. The CDR3 spans 14 residues. Written as DNA, the CDR3 is TGCGCCAGCAGCTTGGCTAATTTGAACACTGAAGCTTTCTTT. This encodes CASSLANLNTEAFF.

The rearrangement joins TRBV10-3 to TRBJ2-5, with D perhaps TRBD1 or TRBD2 (5 bases each). Germline V gene sequence: CDR1 ENHRY, CDR2 SYGVKD. CDR3 length: 12 residues. Trimming took off 8 bases at V and 1 base at J, with 8 bases between the two ends. CDR3 protein: CAIRGSQETQYF. The CDR3, as DNA: TGTGCCATCCGGGGCAGCCAAGAGACCCAGTACTTC.

V is TRBV21-1 and J is TRBJ1-5. TRBV21-1 is noted as a pseudogene. The CDR3 loop spans 18 amino acids. This CDR3 reads CASSKARVWRNSNQPQHF. The CDR3 region has the DNA TGTGCCAGCAGCAAAGCTCGGGTTTGGAGAAATAGCAATCAGCCCCAGCATTTT.

The chain is built from TRBV19 and TRBJ2-2, with D perhaps TRBD2 (6 bases). Trimming cost V 6 bases and J 4 bases, with 15 bases left between them. The CDR3 covers 15 residues. The germline V gene encodes CDR1 LNHDA and CDR2 SQIVND (reference sequence). The DNA of the CDR3 is TGTGCCAGTAGATCCGCGGGGCGAACCACCGGGGAGCTGTTTTTT. Residues: CASRSAGRTTGELFF. The full variable domain, rest sourced from reference TRBV19 and TRBJ2-2, is DGGITQSPKYLFRKEGQNVTLSCEQNLNHDAMYWYRQDPGQGLRLIYYSQIVNDFQKGDIAEGYSVSREKKESFPLTVTSAQKNPTAFYLCASRSAGRTTGELFFGEGSRLTVL.

The chain couples TRBV30 to TRBJ2-5; D call uncertain. The CDR3 totals 13 residues. From germline, CDR1 is GTSNPN and CDR2 SVGIG (reference sequence). Trimming took off 1 base at V and 6 bases at J, with 12 bases between the two ends. CDR3 DNA sequence: TGTGCCTGGAGTGCTTATCCCCTACAGACCCAGTACTTC. Its translation is CAWSAYPLQTQYF.

The J gene is TRBJ1-4, the V gene TRBV6-5; D gene unclear. The germline V and J ends were trimmed by 5 bases and 0 bases, with 10 bases remaining between them. Germline values: CDR1 MNHEY, CDR2 SVGAGI. This CDR3 region has 15 residues. The CDR3 loop reads CASSRDTATNEKLFF. The CDR3, as DNA: TGTGCCAGCAGTCGAGACACCGCAACTAATGAAAAACTGTTTTTT.

This chain connects TRBV6-5 to TRBJ1-5, with 7 bases lining up with TRBD1. The CDR3 length is 13 residues. Germline trimming cut 4 bases from V and 7 bases from J; bases unmatched to any gene: 4. Germline V gene sequence: CDR1 MNHEY, CDR2 SVGAGI. CDR3 sequence reads: CASSFDRVQPQHF. The CDR3 DNA reads TGTGCCAGCAGTTTTGACAGGGTGCAGCCCCAGCATTTT.

The genes are TRBV5-1 and TRBJ1-1; 10 bases are shared with TRBD1. V was clipped by 2 bases and J by 1 base; unmatched bases: 5. The germline V gene has CDR1 SGHRS and CDR2 YFSETQ. This CDR3 contains 16 residues. Here the CDR3 DNA reads TGCGCCAGCAGCTTAAGACAGGGGGCTGGGAACACTGAAGCTTTCTTT. Protein sequence: CASSLRQGAGNTEAFF.

J is TRBJ1-5 and V is TRBV7-2, with D hard to call. The CDR3 totals 15 residues. V lost 1 base and J lost 3, with 10 bases in between. Germline CDR1 reads SGHTA; CDR2 reads FQGNSA. CDR3 residues: CASSLVSSDNQPQHF. The CDR3 region has the DNA TGTGCCAGCAGCTTAGTTTCCAGCGACAATCAGCCCCAGCATTTT.

This clone was detected a few times. Relative to the germline gene, one junction end is altered; a read error may explain this. The J gene is TRBJ1-6, the V gene TRBV11-2; 9 nucleotides line up with TRBD1. Germline values: CDR1 SGHAT, CDR2 FQNNGV. CDR3 size: 15 residues. In nucleotides, the CDR3 is TGCGGTCGAGGTCGGGGACAGGGTTTTAATTCACCCCTCCACTTT. Amino acid sequence: CGRGRGQGFNSPLHF.

This rearrangement joins TRBV28 to TRBJ1-1, with D possibly matching TRBD1 (5 bases). Trimming shortened V by 10 bases and J by 1 base, and 13 bases separated the two germline ends. Germline CDR1 reads MDHEN; CDR2 reads SYDVKM. The length of the CDR3 is 13 residues. The CDR3 DNA is TGTGCCATAAAGGGGTCCGGGAACACTGAAGCTTTCTTT. Translation gives CAIKGSGNTEAFF.

The chain combines TRBV5-1 with TRBJ2-1; perhaps TRBD2 as D (7 bases). CDR3 size: 18 residues. V was cut by 4 bases and J by 5 bases, with 25 bases left in between. Per germline, CDR1 SGHRS and CDR2 YFSETQ. CDR3 nucleotide sequence: TGCGCCAGCAGCACTAGGAACACAGCGGGGACAAACCACAATGAGCAGTTCTTC. Amino acid sequence: CASSTRNTAGTNHNEQFF.

The genes are TRBV9 and TRBJ2-1; D gene unclear. This CDR3 comprises 12 residues. Germline V gives CDR1 SGDLS, CDR2 YYNGEE. V dropped 0 bases and J dropped 9 bases, with 7 bases sitting between them. CDR3 in DNA: TGTGCCAGCAGCGTAGCTCTTAGTGAGCAGTTCTTC. The encoded protein is CASSVALSEQFF.

As for this clone: Relative to the germline gene, one junction end is altered; a read error may explain this. This chain uses TRBV10-2 with TRBJ2-3; 7 positions match TRBD2. Germline CDR1 and CDR2: WSHSY and SAAADI. The length of the CDR3 is 12 residues. The DNA of the CDR3 is TGCGCCAGCAGTGAGTCGGTGGGGGGGGGACCTTTT. Its translation is CASSESVGGGPF.

J is TRBJ1-6 and V is TRBV2, with D unresolved. Trimming shortened V by 3 bases and J by 7 bases, and 13 bases separated the two germline ends. Germline V gene sequence: CDR1 SNHLY, CDR2 FYNNEI. This CDR3 comprises 15 residues. Here the CDR3 reads CASSDQNTPNSPLHF. DNA for the CDR3: TGTGCCAGCAGTGATCAGAACACTCCGAATTCACCCCTCCACTTT.

V usage is TRBV2 and J usage is TRBJ2-2; D not certain. CDR3 length: 16 amino acids. The germline gives CDR1 SNHLY, CDR2 FYNNEI. V was pared by 2 bases and J by 0 bases, with 10 bases between. The CDR3 bases are TGTGCCAGCAGTGAAAACCGGCCGGCGAACACCGGGGAGCTGTTTTTT. Translation gives CASSENRPANTGELFF.

The gene calls are TRBV7-3 and TRBJ2-1; D assignment may be TRBD1 or TRBD2 (6 bases each). Trimming pared 1 base from V and 7 bases from J, leaving 11 bases between. The CDR3 consists of 14 residues. Looked up from germline, CDR1 is SGHTA and CDR2 is FQGTGA. In DNA form, the CDR3 reads TGTGCCAGCAGCTTAATGCAGGGGAGGAATGAGCAGTTCTTC. Translated, it gives CASSLMQGRNEQFF.